Presented here are 30 T cell receptor beta chains from one specimen sequenced in a study of T-cell reconstitution after alpha-beta-depleted transplantation in children (dated by TCRdb to the mid-2010s). Libraries came from PCR. The reads were generated on an Illumina HiSeq 2500. TCR libraries were prepared with molecular barcoding, using unique molecular identifiers to normalize TCRbeta repertoire quantification. TCRdb took the public reads, trimmed them with fastp at Q25, ran MiXCR for clone calling and kept in-frame beta chains. Under each unique CDR3 protein, matching rows form one entry showing the most common genes and DNA. For this sample there are about 340,000 distinct CDR3 sequences; less than 15% appear just once. Jointly, the top ten make up about 3.9% of the sample. The starting material was PBMCs, obtained from the stem cell graft. All receptors derive from a human donor who donated a stem cell graft to a child with Fanconi anemia.

This clonotype was seen ten or more times. The genes are TRBV6-1 and TRBJ2-7; D gene uncertain. Germline CDR1 reads MNHNS; CDR2 reads SASEGT. Between the trimmed V and J ends, which lost 5 bases and 2 bases, there was a span of 7 bases. This CDR3 is 12 amino acids long. The CDR3, as DNA: TGTGCCAGCAGTCTCCAGGCCTACGAGCAGTACTTC. Translation gives CASSLQAYEQYF.

This clonotype was counted between two and nine times. The rearrangement joins TRBV20-1 to TRBJ1-2; possible D gene TRBD1, 6 bases. The V gene's germline CDR1 is DFQATT and CDR2 SNEGSKA (reference sequence). Between the trimmed V and J ends, which lost 6 bases and 4 bases, there was a span of 18 bases. This CDR3 has 14 residues. The CDR3 region has the DNA TGCAGTGCCCTACCGGGGGACACCTTCTATGGCTACACCTTC. Translated: CSALPGDTFYGYTF.

The sample holds a few counts of this clonotype. The chain joins TRBV11-2 to TRBJ2-7; D not certain. Germline-derived CDR1 and CDR2 are SGHAT and FQNNGV. The V and J ends lost 6 bases and 2 bases respectively, with 14 bases between them. The CDR3 loop spans 14 amino acids. CDR3 protein: CASSPSWGTYEQYV. The CDR3 DNA reads as TGTGCCAGCAGTCCCTCGTGGGGTACCTACGAGCAGTACGTC.

This clonotype was seen repeatedly, ten times or more. The V call is TRBV12-3 or TRBV12-4, the J call TRBJ1-1, with 7 nucleotides matching TRBD1. This CDR3 has 16 amino acids. The V and J ends lost 3 bases and 3 bases, in that order; junction bases with no gene match: 10. CDR3 loop: CASSLRGGRWHTEAFF. The DNA for the CDR3 is TGTGCCAGCAGTTTGAGAGGGGGCAGGTGGCACACTGAAGCTTTCTTT.

The rearrangement uses TRBV4-3 and TRBJ2-3, with 9 bases that match TRBD2. The trim removed 0 bases at V and 2 bases at J, leaving 6 bases unmatched. CDR3 length equals 17 residues. Germline values: CDR1 LGHNA, CDR2 YSLEER. The CDR3: CASSQDGIAGVTDTQYF. CDR3 nucleotide sequence: TGCGCCAGCAGCCAAGATGGAATAGCGGGGGTCACAGATACGCAGTATTTT.

The V and J genes are TRBV10-3 and TRBJ2-7, with D hard to call. The V and J ends lost 4 bases and 9 bases respectively, with 10 bases between them. This CDR3 contains 11 residues. Germline V gene lookup returns CDR1 ENHRY and CDR2 SYGVKD. For the CDR3, the DNA is TGTGCCATCAGTGTTGGAGACGGGCAGTACTTC. Translated, it gives CAISVGDGQYF.

A few counts support this clonotype. This chain connects TRBV29-1 to TRBJ2-3, with D hard to call. Germline V lookup: CDR1 SQVTM, CDR2 ANQGSEA. The CDR3 runs to 15 residues. With 4 bases removed from V and 0 bases from J, the gap between germline ends came to 14 bases. The CDR3 coding sequence is TGCAGCGTTGCCACGGATGGGATCAGCACAGATACGCAGTATTTT. Translated: CSVATDGISTDTQYF.

This clonotype appeared many times. The chain uses TRBV11-2 and TRBJ2-1; a weak D match, TRBD1 (6 bases). The CDR3 runs 16 residues. V lost 0 bases to trimming and J lost 0 bases, with 9 bases between them. Germline V lookup: CDR1 SGHAT, CDR2 FQNNGV. The CDR3: CASSLDPDSSYNEQFF. The CDR3 DNA sequence: TGTGCCAGCAGCTTAGATCCGGACAGCTCCTACAATGAGCAGTTCTTC.

This clonotype appeared a few times. V gene TRBV20-1 combines with J gene TRBJ2-3, with 8 positions matching TRBD2. CDR3 length equals 14 residues. V trimming: 0 bases; J trimming: 5 bases; junction bases outside the gene matches: 4. Looked up from germline, CDR1 is DFQATT and CDR2 is SNEGSKA (reference sequence). CDR3 nucleotide sequence: TGCAGTGCTAGAGATTGGCGGGGGGAAGATACGCAGTATTTT. It translates to CSARDWRGEDTQYF.

In its sample, this clonotype was seen a few times. The chain has TRBV15 and TRBJ2-1, with TRBD1 as a possible D gene (6 bases). Trimming stripped 0 bases from V and 8 bases from J, with 17 bases between. Germline V gene sequence: CDR1 LNHNV, CDR2 YYDKDF (reference sequence). The CDR3 is 16 residues long. The CDR3, as DNA: TGTGCCACCAGCAGAGATACGTCAGGGGTTATCGATGAGCAGTTCTTC. It specifies CATSRDTSGVIDEQFF. The full variable domain, rest sourced from reference TRBV15 and TRBJ2-1, is DAMVIQNPRYQVTQFGKPVTLSCSQTLNHNVMYWYQQKSSQAPKLLFHYYDKDFNNEADTPDNFQSRRPNTSFCFLDIRSPGLGDTAMYLCATSRDTSGVIDEQFFGPGTRLTVL.

This clonotype was detected ten times or more. V and J are TRBV7-8 and TRBJ1-1, with D perhaps matching TRBD1 (5 bases). This CDR3 has 16 residues. The germline V gene has CDR1 SGHVS and CDR2 FQNEAQ. V lost 4 bases and J 1 base, leaving 16 bases between the germline ends. CDR3 region: CASSSPPGLRNTEAFF. The CDR3 DNA follows: TGTGCCAGCAGCTCGCCTCCGGGACTCAGGAACACTGAAGCTTTCTTT.

This clonotype was detected only a few times. A much larger clone is a single base away; this may be a read error. The conserved phenylalanine or tryptophan is not found at the CDR3 terminus, so this likely reflects a read error. This rearrangement joins TRBV12-3 or TRBV12-4 to TRBJ1-5; D is unresolved. The CDR3 spans 15 residues. V dropped 4 bases and J dropped 4 bases, with 14 bases sitting between them. The CDR3 spells CASSSPDTENQPQHC. CDR3 in DNA: TGTGCCAGCAGTTCCCCAGACACGGAGAATCAGCCCCAGCATTGT.

This clonotype has just a few counts. V and J are TRBV20-1 and TRBJ2-1, with 10 nucleotides matching TRBD2. Germline V lookup: CDR1 DFQATT, CDR2 SNEGSKA (reference sequence). The CDR3 contains 16 residues. V shed 4 bases and J 7 bases; nucleotides not matched to a gene: 13. CDR3 sequence (DNA): TGCAGTGCTATGGGTAGCGGGGGGAGTGTTGTGAATGAGCAGTTCTTC. This encodes CSAMGSGGSVVNEQFF.

The rearrangement links TRBV21-1 to TRBJ2-1; TRBD1 is taken as the D call from the table, unchecked against the DNA. TRBV21-1 is termed a pseudogene. The CDR3 spans 15 residues. The CDR3 loop reads CAMSPGVSQGNEQFF. The CDR3 DNA follows: TGTGCCATGAGCCCTGGGGTCTCACAGGGCAATGAGCAGTTCTTC.

This clonotype was recorded a few times. The V call is TRBV29-1, the J call TRBJ2-1; 9 nucleotides align to TRBD1. Per germline, CDR1 SQVTM and CDR2 ANQGSEA. V shed 7 bases and J 9 bases; nucleotides not matched to a gene: 7. This CDR3 has 12 amino acids. CDR3 residues: CSAGQGGGEQFF. The CDR3 DNA sequence: TGCAGCGCGGGACAGGGTGGAGGTGAGCAGTTCTTC.

This clonotype appeared a few times. The chain carries TRBV5-6 and TRBJ2-5; 15 nucleotides agree with TRBD2. In germline, CDR1 is SGHDT, CDR2 YYEEEE. Trimming took 4 bases from V and 5 from J; bases not matched to a gene: 3. The CDR3 covers 15 residues. The CDR3 nucleotides are TGTGCCAGCAGCCCCGGACTAGCGGGGGGGGAGACCCAGTACTTC. Residues: CASSPGLAGGETQYF.

J is TRBJ2-5 and V is TRBV29-1; no clear D. The CDR3 totals 11 residues. V dropped 6 bases and J dropped 4 bases, with 9 bases sitting between them. The V gene's germline CDR1 is SQVTM and CDR2 ANQGSEA. As DNA, the CDR3 is TGCAGCGTCAACCCTGGAGAGACCCAGTACTTC. Translating it yields CSVNPGETQYF.

The rearrangement joins TRBV29-1 to TRBJ2-5, with D tentatively TRBD1 (6 bases). V lost 4 bases and J lost 6, with 15 bases in between. Looked up from germline, CDR1 is SQVTM and CDR2 is ANQGSEA. The CDR3 extends over 13 amino acids. The CDR3 is CSVGLDSMQTQYF. CDR3 coding DNA: TGCAGCGTTGGACTGGACAGCATGCAGACCCAGTACTTC.

This clonotype was observed at least ten times. The chain is built from TRBV5-1 and TRBJ2-1; 8 nucleotides match TRBD2. CDR1 is SGHRS, CDR2 YFSETQ, per germline. V trimming: 7 bases; J trimming: 10 bases; junction bases outside the gene matches: 13. The CDR3 spans 14 residues. The CDR3 loop reads CASSGGAPAVEQFF. As DNA, the CDR3 is TGCGCCAGCTCGGGGGGGGCGCCCGCAGTAGAGCAGTTCTTC.

This chain uses TRBV5-1 with TRBJ2-1, with a possible D match to TRBD1 (5 bases). The germline CDR1 and CDR2 sequences are SGHRS and YFSETQ. V dropped 0 bases and J dropped 3 bases, with 10 bases sitting between them. The CDR3 is 15 amino acids. DNA for the CDR3: TGCGCCAGCAGCTTGGCCCTTGACAGCTACAATGAGCAGTTCTTC. It translates to CASSLALDSYNEQFF.

The table lists this clonotype with a few counts. The chain joins TRBV7-3 to TRBJ2-2, with D possibly TRBD1 on 6 matching bases. The CDR3 is 15 amino acids. Germline V gene data show CDR1 as SGHTA and CDR2 as FQGTGA. V was shortened by 5 bases and J by 2 bases, with 12 bases between the two germline ends. The CDR3 DNA reads TGTGCCAGCAGCCCGGGACACACAAACACCGGGGAGCTGTTTTTT. Protein: CASSPGHTNTGELFF.

This clonotype was observed many times. The CDR3 is CASSLRRGGGLASYEQFF. The CDR3 DNA reads as TGTGCCAGCAGCTTAAGGAGAGGTGGGGGACTAGCCTCATATGAGCAGTTCTTC. This chain connects TRBV11-3 to TRBJ2-1, with 9 bases matching TRBD2. The CDR3 has 18 residues. CDR1 and CDR2 from the germline V gene are SGHNT and YENEEA. J lost 8 bases, V lost 2 bases, and 16 bases had no gene match.

V usage is TRBV5-1 and J usage is TRBJ2-5, with a possible D match to TRBD1 (6 bases). The V gene's germline CDR1 is SGHRS and CDR2 YFSETQ. This CDR3 has 14 residues. The V end was cut by 0 bases, the J end by 5 bases, with 11 bases between. CDR3 sequence reads: CASSLGGTGETQYF. In DNA form, the CDR3 reads TGCGCCAGCAGCTTGGGTGGAACAGGGGAGACCCAGTACTTC. Based on the CDR3 plus reference TRBV5-1 and TRBJ2-5, the full variable domain is KAGVTQTPRYLIKTRGQQVTLSCSPISGHRSVSWYQQTPGQGLQFLFEYFSETQRNKGNFPGRFSGRQFSNSRSEMNVSTLELGDSALYLCASSLGGTGETQYFGPGTRLLVL.

The chain carries TRBV3-1 and TRBJ2-5, with a tentative D call TRBD1 (5 bases). Germline V lookup: CDR1 LGHDT, CDR2 YNNKEL (reference sequence). V was cut by 0 bases and J by 0 bases, with 8 bases left in between. The CDR3 totals 15 residues. The CDR3 nucleotides are TGTGCCAGCAGCCAAGACGAAGGGGACCAAGAGACCCAGTACTTC. It yields the protein CASSQDEGDQETQYF.

The V and J genes are TRBV7-9 and TRBJ2-5; TRBD2 is a possible D gene (7 bases). The V gene lost 5 bases and the J gene lost 1 base, with 8 bases spanning the gap. Germline CDR1 is SEHNR and CDR2 is FQNEAQ (reference sequence). This CDR3 comprises 13 residues. The CDR3 DNA is TGTGCCAGCAGCGGGGGGGCCCAAGAGACCCAGTACTTC. This translates into CASSGGAQETQYF.

The chain carries TRBV6-1 and TRBJ2-4, with 8 bases fitting TRBD2. The germline gives CDR1 MNHNS, CDR2 SASEGT. This CDR3 is built from 20 residues. Trimming removed 7 bases from V and 2 bases from J; junction bases left unmatched: 22. The CDR3, as DNA: TGTGCCAGCATTGCGGGGGGCCTAGGGGGTGGAGGGGTCTCCAAAAACATTCAGTACTTC. It is translated as CASIAGGLGGGGVSKNIQYF.

The chain recombines TRBV10-3 with TRBJ2-7; D is possibly TRBD1 (6 bases). The germline gives CDR1 ENHRY, CDR2 SYGVKD. V was trimmed by 6 bases and J by 3 bases, leaving 24 bases between them. The CDR3 is 17 residues long. The CDR3 loop reads CAISTQWTDQKGYEQYF. The CDR3 DNA is TGTGCCATCAGCACACAGTGGACAGATCAAAAGGGCTACGAGCAGTACTTC.

This clonotype was found many times. This chain links TRBV20-1 with TRBJ1-1; TRBD1 might be the D (5 bases). The CDR3 has 13 residues. With 3 bases removed from V and 4 bases from J, the gap between germline ends came to 12 bases. Germline assignment: CDR1 DFQATT and CDR2 SNEGSKA (reference sequence). CDR3 sequence (DNA): TGCAGTGCTAGCGACGGGGCTGCCACTGAAGCTTTCTTT. This sequence encodes CSASDGAATEAFF.

This chain joins TRBV19 and TRBJ1-5, with 7 positions matching TRBD1. Unmatched junction bases numbered 9, after V lost 10 bases and J lost 3 bases. CDR1 LNHDA and CDR2 SQIVND come from the germline V gene (reference sequence). The CDR3 loop spans 14 amino acids. The CDR3 DNA reads as TGTGCCAACCCTGACAGGGACTACAATCAGCCCCAGCATTTT. This sequence encodes CANPDRDYNQPQHF.

V gene TRBV24-1 combines with J gene TRBJ1-2; D possibly corresponds to TRBD1 (5 bases). The CDR3 is 13 amino acids. Trimming cost V 7 bases and J 4 bases, with 12 bases left between them. Looked up from germline, CDR1 is KGHDR and CDR2 is SFDVKD. The CDR3 is CATRYRPPYGYTF. The CDR3 bases are TGTGCCACCAGGTACAGGCCCCCCTATGGCTACACCTTC.